This T cell receptor (beta chain) was retrieved from a study of early T cells in non-severe SARS-CoV-2 infection. Background on the study: The sequenced material was bulk RNA from unsorted whole blood, and its chains were unpaired. General observations from the study: Matching with VDJdb favored anti-spike CD8 responses (missing private and CD4 specificities).

This clonotype turned up a few times. The antigen is not known. CDR1 and CDR2 (germline): SGHAT, FQNNGV. The CDR3 loop spans 14 amino acids. Trimming cost V 5 bases and J 7 bases, with 18 bases left between them. Attachment of unique molecular identifiers to individual cDNA molecules was performed. TCRdb reanalysed the 5' RACE reads using MiXCR and keeps one entry per CDR3 protein. This sample has tens of thousands of distinct CDR3 sequences; about an eighth occur once, and the top ten carry less than 3%. The receptor's source is an adult who was a healthcare worker with PCR-confirmed SARS-CoV-2 infection or an uninfected control (not recorded which). The J gene is TRBJ2-7, the V gene TRBV11-2; D call uncertain. The material was whole blood, obtained at baseline. The CDR3 reads CASSHGYPTTEQYF. In nucleotides, the CDR3 is TGTGCCAGCAGCCACGGGTACCCTACCACAGAGCAGTACTTC.